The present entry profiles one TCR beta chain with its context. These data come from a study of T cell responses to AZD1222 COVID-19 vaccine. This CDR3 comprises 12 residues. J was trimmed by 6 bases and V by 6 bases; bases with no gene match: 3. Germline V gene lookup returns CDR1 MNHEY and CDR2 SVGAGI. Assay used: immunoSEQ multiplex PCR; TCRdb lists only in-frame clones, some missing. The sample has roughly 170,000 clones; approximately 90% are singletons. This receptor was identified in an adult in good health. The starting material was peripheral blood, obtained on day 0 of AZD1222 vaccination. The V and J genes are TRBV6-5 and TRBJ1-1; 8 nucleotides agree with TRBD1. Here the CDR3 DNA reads TGTGCCAGCAGGGGACAGGCACCTGAAGCTTTCTTT. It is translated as CASRGQAPEAFF.